Reported below is one T cell receptor (beta chain). The antigen is undetermined. It was across several immunoSEQ plates that each subset's genomic DNA was evenly split. Generated by immunoSEQ multiplex PCR, the TCRdb table keeps only in-frame clones and is missing some. The profile covers about 2.1 million clones, with 85% to 95% appearing a single time and about 1.7% taken by the ten largest. Naive CD8 cells, CD45RO-negative and positively selected for CCR7, excluded terminally differentiated effector memory CD45RA+ cells. The V end was cut by 1 base, the J end by 0 bases, with 18 bases between. The CDR3 loop spans 18 amino acids. Germline assignment: CDR1 SGHDN and CDR2 FVKESK. This sample is part of a study of shared clonotypes between healthy human individuals. Study-level results: The study generally estimated greater richness for naive than memory subsets.

This clonotype originated in a man aged 18-30 years in good health. Some clones in this sample may be carry-over from other donors' samples. Sequenced: naive CD8+ T cells from PBMCs. This chain links TRBV14 with TRBJ1-1; the D is unclear. CDR3 sequence: CASSQVQSLGYMNTEAFF. The CDR3 DNA reads as TGTGCCAGCAGCCAAGTGCAGTCGCTGGGATACATGAACACTGAAGCTTTCTTT.